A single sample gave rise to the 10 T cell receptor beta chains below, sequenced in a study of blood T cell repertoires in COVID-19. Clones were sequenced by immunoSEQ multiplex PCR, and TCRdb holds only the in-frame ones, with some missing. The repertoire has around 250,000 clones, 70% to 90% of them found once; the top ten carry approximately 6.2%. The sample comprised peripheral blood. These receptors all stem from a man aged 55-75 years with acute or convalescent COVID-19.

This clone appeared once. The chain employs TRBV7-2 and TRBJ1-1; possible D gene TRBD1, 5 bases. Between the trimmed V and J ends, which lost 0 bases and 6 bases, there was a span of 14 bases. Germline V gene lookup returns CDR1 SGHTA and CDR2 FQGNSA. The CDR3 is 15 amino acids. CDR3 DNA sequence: TGTGCCAGCAGCTTAGCAACAGAAGGAGGGGCTGAAGCTTTCTTT. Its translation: CASSLATEGGAEAFF.

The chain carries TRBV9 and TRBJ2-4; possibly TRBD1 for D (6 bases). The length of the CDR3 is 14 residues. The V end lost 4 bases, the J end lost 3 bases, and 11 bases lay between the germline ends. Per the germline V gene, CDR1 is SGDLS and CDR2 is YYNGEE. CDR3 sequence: CASSFRGGKNIQYF. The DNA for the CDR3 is TGTGCCAGCAGCTTCAGGGGTGGCAAAAACATTCAGTACTTC.

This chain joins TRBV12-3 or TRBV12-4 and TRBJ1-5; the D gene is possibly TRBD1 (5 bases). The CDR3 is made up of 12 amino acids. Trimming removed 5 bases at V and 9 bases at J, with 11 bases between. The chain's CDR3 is CASSRPGRPQHF. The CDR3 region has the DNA TGTGCCAGCAGTCGACCAGGGCGGCCCCAGCATTTT.

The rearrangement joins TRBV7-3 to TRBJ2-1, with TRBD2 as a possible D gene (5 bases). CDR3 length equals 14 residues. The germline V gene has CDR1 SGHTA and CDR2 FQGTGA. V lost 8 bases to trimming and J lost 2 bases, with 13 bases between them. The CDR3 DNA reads TGTGCCAGCCGAGAGGGCCGTACCTACAATGAGCAGTTCTTC. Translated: CASREGRTYNEQFF.

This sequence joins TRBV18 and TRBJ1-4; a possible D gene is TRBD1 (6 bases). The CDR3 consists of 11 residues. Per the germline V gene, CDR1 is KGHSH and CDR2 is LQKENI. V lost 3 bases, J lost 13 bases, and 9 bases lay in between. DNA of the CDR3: TGTGCCAGCTCACCGGGGGCTTCACTGTTTTTT. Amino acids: CASSPGASLFF.

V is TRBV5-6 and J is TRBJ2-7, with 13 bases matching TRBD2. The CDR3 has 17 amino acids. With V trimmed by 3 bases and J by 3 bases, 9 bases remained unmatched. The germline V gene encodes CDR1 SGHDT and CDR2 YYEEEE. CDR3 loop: CASSSPWGTSGNYEQYF. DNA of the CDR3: TGTGCCAGCAGCTCCCCCTGGGGGACTAGCGGGAACTACGAGCAGTACTTC.

The CDR3 region has the DNA TGTGCCAGCAGGGGGACAGCCGCCGTAGCCAAAAACATTCAGTACTTC. Translated: CASRGTAAVAKNIQYF. V gene TRBV2 combines with J gene TRBJ2-4; TRBD1 agrees at 7 bases. The CDR3 is made up of 16 amino acids. The V gene end was trimmed by 6 bases and the J gene end by 0 bases; junction bases not matched to a gene: 8. Germline values: CDR1 SNHLY, CDR2 FYNNEI. The full variable domain, its missing parts supplied by reference TRBV2 and TRBJ2-4, is EPEVTQTPSHQVTQMGQEVILRCVPISNHLYFYWYRQILGQKVEFLVSFYNNEISEKSEIFDDQFSVERPDGSNFTLKIRSTKLEDSAMYFCASRGTAAVAKNIQYFGAGTRLSVL.

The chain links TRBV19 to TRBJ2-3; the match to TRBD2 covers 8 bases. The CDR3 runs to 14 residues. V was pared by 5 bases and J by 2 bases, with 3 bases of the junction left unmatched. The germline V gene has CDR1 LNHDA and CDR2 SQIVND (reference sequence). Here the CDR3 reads CASSQAGATDTQYF. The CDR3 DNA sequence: TGTGCCAGTAGTCAAGCGGGGGCCACAGATACGCAGTATTTT.

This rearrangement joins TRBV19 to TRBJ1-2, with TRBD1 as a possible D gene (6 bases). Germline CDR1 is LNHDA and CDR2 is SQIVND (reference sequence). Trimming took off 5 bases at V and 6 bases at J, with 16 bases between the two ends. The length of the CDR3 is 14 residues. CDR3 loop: CASSPQARGDGYTF. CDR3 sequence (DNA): TGTGCCAGTAGTCCCCAGGCCAGGGGAGATGGCTACACCTTC.

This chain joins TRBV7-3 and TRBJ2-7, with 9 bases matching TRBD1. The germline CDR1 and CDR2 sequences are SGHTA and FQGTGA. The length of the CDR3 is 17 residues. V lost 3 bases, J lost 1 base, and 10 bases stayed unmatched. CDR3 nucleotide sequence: TGTGCCAGCAGCTTCCCAGCAACAGGGGGCGAATCCTACGAGCAGTACTTC. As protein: CASSFPATGGESYEQYF.